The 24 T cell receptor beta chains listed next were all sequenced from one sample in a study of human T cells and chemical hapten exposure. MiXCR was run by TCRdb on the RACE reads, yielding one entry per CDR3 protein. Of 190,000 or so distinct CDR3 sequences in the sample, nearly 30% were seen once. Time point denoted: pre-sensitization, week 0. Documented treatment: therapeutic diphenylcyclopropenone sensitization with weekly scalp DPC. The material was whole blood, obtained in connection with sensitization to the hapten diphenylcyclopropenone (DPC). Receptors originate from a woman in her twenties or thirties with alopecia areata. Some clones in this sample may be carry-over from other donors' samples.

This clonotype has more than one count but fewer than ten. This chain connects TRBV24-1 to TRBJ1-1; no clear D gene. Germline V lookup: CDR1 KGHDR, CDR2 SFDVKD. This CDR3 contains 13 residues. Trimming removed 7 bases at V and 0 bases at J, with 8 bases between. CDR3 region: CATRDTLNTEAFF. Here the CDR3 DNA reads TGTGCCACCAGAGACACCTTGAACACTGAAGCTTTCTTT.

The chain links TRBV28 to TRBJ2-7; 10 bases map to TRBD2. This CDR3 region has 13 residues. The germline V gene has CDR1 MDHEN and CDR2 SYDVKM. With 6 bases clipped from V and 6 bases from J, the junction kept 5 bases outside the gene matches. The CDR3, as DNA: TGTGCCAGCAGGCCGTCTAGCGGGAGCGAGCAGTACTTC. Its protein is CASRPSSGSEQYF.

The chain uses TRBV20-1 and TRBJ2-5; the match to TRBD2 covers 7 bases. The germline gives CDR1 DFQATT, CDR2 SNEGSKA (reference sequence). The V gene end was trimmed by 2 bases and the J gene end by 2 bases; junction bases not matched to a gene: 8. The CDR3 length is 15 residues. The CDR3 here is CSARKGGGDQETQYF. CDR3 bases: TGCAGTGCTAGAAAGGGCGGGGGAGATCAAGAGACCCAGTACTTC.

This CDR3 reads CASSIYSDGKGEQYF. CDR3 coding DNA: TGTGCCAGTAGTATATACTCGGACGGCAAGGGTGAGCAGTACTTC. The chain couples TRBV19 to TRBJ2-7; D ambiguous. The V end was cut by 2 bases, the J end by 7 bases, with 18 bases between. CDR1 LNHDA and CDR2 SQIVND come from the germline V gene (reference sequence). The CDR3 consists of 15 residues.

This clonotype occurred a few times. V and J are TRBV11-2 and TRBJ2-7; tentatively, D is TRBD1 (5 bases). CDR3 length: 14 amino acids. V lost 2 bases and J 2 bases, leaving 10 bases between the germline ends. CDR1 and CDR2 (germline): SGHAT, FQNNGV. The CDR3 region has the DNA TGTGCCAGCAGCTTAACCACAGGAACCTACGAGCAGTACTTC. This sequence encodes CASSLTTGTYEQYF.

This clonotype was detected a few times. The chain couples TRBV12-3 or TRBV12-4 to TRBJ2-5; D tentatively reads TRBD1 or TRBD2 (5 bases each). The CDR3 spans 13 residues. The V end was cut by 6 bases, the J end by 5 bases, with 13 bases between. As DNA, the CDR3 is TGTGCCAGCAGCCCACGAGGGGCCGAGACCCAGTACTTC. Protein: CASSPRGAETQYF.

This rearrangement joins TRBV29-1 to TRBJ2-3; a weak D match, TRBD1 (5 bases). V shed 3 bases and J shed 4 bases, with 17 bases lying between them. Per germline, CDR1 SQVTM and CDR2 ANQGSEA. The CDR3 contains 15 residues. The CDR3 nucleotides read TGCAGCGTTGATCGGTTAGGGGTCCCTCCAGATACGCAGTATTTT. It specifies CSVDRLGVPPDTQYF.

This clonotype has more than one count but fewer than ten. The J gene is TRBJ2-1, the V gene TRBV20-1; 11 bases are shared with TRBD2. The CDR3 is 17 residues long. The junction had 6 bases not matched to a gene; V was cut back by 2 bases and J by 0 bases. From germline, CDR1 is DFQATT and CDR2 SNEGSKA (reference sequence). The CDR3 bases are TGCAGTGCTAGACCCGGGACTAGCGGCAGCTCCTACAATGAGCAGTTCTTC. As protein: CSARPGTSGSSYNEQFF.

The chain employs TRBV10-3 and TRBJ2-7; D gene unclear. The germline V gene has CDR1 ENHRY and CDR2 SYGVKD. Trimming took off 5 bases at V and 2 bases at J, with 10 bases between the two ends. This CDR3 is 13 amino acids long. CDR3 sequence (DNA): TGTGCCATCAGTCCGACGGAGCCCTACGAGCAGTACTTC. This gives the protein CAISPTEPYEQYF.

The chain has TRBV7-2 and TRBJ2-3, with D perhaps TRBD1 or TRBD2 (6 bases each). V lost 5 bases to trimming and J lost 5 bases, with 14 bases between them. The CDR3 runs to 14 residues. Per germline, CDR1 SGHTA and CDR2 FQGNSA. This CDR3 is CASSPEGGRDTQYF. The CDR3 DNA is TGTGCCAGCAGCCCGGAGGGGGGTAGAGATACGCAGTATTTT.

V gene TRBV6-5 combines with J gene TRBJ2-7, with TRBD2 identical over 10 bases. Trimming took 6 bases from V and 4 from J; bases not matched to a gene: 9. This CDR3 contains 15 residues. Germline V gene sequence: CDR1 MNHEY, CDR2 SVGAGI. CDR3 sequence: CASRISGGEGYEQYF. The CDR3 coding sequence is TGTGCCAGCAGAATAAGCGGGGGGGAGGGATACGAGCAGTACTTC.

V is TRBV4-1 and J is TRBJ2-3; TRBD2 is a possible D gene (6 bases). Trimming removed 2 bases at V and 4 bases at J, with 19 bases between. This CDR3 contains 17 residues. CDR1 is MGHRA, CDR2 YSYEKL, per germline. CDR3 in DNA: TGCGCCAGCAGCCAATCCCTAGGCGGGACCGTCCCAGATACGCAGTATTTT. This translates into CASSQSLGGTVPDTQYF.

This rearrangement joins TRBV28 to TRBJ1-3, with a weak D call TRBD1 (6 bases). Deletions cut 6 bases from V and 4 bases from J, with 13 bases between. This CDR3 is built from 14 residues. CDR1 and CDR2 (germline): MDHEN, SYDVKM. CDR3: CASRKQGGGNTIYF. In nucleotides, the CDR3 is TGTGCCAGCAGAAAACAGGGAGGAGGAAACACCATATATTTT.

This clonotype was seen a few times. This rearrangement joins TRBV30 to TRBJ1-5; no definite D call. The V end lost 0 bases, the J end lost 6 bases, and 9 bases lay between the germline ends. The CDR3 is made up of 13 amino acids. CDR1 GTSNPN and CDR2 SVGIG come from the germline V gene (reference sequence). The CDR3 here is CAWSVPPSQPQHF. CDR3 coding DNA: TGTGCCTGGAGTGTACCCCCTTCTCAGCCCCAGCATTTT.

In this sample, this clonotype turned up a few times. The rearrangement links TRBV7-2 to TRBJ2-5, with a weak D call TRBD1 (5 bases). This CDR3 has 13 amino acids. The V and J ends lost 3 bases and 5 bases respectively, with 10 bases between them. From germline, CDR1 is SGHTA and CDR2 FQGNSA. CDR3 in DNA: TGTGCCAGCAGCTTTAATCAGGGCGAGACCCAGTACTTC. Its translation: CASSFNQGETQYF.

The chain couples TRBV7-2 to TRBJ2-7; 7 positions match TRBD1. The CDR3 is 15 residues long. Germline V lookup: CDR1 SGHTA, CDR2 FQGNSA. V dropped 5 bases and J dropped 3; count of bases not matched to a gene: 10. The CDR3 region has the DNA TGTGCCAGCAGCCGTACGGACAGGCTGAACTACGAGCAGTACTTC. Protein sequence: CASSRTDRLNYEQYF.

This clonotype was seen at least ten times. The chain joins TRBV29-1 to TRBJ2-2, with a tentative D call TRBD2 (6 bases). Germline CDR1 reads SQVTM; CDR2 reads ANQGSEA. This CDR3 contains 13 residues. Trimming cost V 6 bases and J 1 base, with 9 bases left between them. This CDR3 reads CSVGAGNTGELFF. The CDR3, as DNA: TGCAGCGTGGGAGCGGGGAACACCGGGGAGCTGTTTTTT.

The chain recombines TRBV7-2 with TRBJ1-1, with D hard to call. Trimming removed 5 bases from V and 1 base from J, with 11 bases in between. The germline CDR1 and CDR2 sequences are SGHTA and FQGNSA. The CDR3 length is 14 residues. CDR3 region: CASSPTRANTEAFF. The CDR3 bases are TGTGCCAGCAGCCCAACCCGAGCGAACACTGAAGCTTTCTTT. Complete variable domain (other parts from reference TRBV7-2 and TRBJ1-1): GAGVSQSPSNKVTEKGKDVELRCDPISGHTALYWYRQSLGQGLEFLIYFQGNSAPDKSGLPSDRFSAERTGGSVSTLTIQRTQQEDSAVYLCASSPTRANTEAFFGQGTRLTVV.

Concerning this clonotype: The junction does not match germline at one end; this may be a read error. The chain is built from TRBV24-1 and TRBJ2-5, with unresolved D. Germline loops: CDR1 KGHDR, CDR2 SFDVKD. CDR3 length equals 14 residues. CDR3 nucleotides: TGTGCCACCGGTGATTCAGCCAAGATAAAGACCCAGTACTTC. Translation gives CATGDSAKIKTQYF.

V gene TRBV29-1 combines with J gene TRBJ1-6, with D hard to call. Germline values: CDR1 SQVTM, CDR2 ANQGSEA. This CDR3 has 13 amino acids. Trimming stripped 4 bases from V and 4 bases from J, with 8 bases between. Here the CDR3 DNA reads TGCAGCGTTGCCTCCGATTATAATTCACCCCTCCACTTT. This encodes CSVASDYNSPLHF.

In DNA, the CDR3 is TGCAGCGCCTTTTTTATGAACACTGAAGCTTTCTTT. Translating it yields CSAFFMNTEAFF. The genes are TRBV29-1 and TRBJ1-1, with D unclear. Trimming cost V 7 bases and J 0 bases, with 9 bases left between them. This CDR3 contains 12 residues. The germline gives CDR1 SQVTM, CDR2 ANQGSEA.

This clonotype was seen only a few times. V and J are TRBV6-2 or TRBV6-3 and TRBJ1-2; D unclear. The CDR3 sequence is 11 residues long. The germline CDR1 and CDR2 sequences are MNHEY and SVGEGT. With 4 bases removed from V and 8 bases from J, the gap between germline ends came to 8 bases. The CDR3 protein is CASSWTTGYTF. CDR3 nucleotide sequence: TGTGCCAGCAGTTGGACGACCGGCTACACCTTC.

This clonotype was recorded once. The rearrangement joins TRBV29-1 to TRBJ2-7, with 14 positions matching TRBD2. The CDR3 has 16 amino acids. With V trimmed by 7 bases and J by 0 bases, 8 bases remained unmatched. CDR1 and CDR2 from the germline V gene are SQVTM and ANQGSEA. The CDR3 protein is CSAEGTSGGSSYEQYF. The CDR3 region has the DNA TGCAGCGCCGAGGGGACTAGCGGGGGTAGCTCCTACGAGCAGTACTTC.

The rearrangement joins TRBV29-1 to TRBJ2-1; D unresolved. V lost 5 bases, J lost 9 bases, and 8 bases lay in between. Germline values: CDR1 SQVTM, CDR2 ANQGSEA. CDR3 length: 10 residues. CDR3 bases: TGCAGCGTTCGTTCCAGTGAGCAGTTCTTC. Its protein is CSVRSSEQFF.